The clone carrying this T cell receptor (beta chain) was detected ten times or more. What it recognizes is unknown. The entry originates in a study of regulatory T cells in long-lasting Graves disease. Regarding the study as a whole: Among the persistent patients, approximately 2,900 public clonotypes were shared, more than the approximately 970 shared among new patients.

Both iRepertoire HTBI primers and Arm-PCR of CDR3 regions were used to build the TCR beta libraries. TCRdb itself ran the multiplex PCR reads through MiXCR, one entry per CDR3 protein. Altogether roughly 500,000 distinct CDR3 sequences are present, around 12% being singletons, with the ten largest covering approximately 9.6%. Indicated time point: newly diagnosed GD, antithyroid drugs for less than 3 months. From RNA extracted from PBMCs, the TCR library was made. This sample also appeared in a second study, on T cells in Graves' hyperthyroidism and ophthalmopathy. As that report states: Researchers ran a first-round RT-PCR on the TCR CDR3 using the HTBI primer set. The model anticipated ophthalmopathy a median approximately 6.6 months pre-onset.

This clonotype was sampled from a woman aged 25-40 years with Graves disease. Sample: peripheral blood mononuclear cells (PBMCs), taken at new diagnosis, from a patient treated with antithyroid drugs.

The CDR3 bases are TGTGCCAGCAGTTCTGGGGAGAGAGTCTACGAGCAGTACTTC. Translated: CASSSGERVYEQYF. The V and J genes are TRBV6-2 or TRBV6-3 and TRBJ2-7; perhaps TRBD2 as D (5 bases). Germline values: CDR1 MNHEY, CDR2 SVGEGT. The CDR3 runs 14 residues. Trimming pared 4 bases from V and 3 bases from J, leaving 13 bases between.